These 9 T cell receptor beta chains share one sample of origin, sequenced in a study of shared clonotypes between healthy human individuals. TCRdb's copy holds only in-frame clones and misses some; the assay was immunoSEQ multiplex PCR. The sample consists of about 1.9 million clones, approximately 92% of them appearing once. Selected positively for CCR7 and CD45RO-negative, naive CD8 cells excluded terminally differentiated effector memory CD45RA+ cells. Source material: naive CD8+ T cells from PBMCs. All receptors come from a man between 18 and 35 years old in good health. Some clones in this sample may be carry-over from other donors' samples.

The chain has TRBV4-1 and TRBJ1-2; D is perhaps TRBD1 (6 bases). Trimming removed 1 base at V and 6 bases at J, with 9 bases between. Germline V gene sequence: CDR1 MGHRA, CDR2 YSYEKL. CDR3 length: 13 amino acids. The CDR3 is CASSQVGGHGYTF. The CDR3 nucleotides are TGCGCCAGCAGCCAAGTGGGGGGGCATGGCTACACCTTC.

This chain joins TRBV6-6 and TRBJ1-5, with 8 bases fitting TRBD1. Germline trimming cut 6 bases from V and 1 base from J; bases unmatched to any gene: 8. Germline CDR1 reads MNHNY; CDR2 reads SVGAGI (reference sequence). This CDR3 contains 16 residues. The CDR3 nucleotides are TGTGCCAGCAGGGAACAGGGGGTGGGGAGCAATCAGCCCCAGCATTTT. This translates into CASREQGVGSNQPQHF.

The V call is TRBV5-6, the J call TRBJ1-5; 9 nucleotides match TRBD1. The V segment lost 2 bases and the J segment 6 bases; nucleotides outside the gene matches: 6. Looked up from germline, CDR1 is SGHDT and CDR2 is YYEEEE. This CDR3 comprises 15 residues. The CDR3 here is CASSFGTGFGQPQHF. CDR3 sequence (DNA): TGTGCCAGCAGCTTCGGGACAGGGTTCGGTCAGCCCCAGCATTTT. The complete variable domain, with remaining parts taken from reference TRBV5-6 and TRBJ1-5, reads DAGVTQSPTHLIKTRGQQVTLRCSPKSGHDTVSWYQQALGQGPQFIFQYYEEEERQRGNFPDRFSGHQFPNYSSELNVNALLLGDSALYLCASSFGTGFGQPQHFGDGTRLSIL.

The CDR3 nucleotides read TGTGCCAGCAGCTTAGGGCTAGCGGGAGTTCAGATGGATACGCAGTATTTT. Encoded protein: CASSLGLAGVQMDTQYF. This chain joins TRBV13 and TRBJ2-3, with 10 bases identical to TRBD2. V lost 0 bases, J lost 6 bases, and 9 bases stayed unmatched. Looked up from germline, CDR1 is PRHDT and CDR2 is FYEKMQ (reference sequence). There are 17 residues in the CDR3.

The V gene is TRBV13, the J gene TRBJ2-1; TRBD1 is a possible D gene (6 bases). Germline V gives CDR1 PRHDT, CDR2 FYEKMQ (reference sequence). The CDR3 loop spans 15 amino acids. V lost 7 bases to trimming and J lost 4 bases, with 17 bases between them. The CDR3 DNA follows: TGTGCCAGCAAGGGGGTACAAATAGGGTACAATGAGCAGTTCTTC. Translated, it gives CASKGVQIGYNEQFF.

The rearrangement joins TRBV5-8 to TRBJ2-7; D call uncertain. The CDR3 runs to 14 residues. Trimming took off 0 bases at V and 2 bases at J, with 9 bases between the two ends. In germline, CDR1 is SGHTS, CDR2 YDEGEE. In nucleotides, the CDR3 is TGTGCCAGCAGCTTGGGGACGCCCGCCTACGAGCAGTACTTC. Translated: CASSLGTPAYEQYF.

The CDR3 bases are TGTGCCAGTAGTATAGGCCTGAGGAGCTCCTACGAGCAGTACTTC. Its translation is CASSIGLRSSYEQYF. The V and J genes are TRBV19 and TRBJ2-7; the D is unclear. V shed 1 base and J shed 0 bases, with 10 bases lying between them. This CDR3 has 15 residues. Germline values: CDR1 LNHDA, CDR2 SQIVND (reference sequence). The full variable domain, completed using reference TRBV19 and TRBJ2-7, is DGGITQSPKYLFRKEGQNVTLSCEQNLNHDAMYWYRQDPGQGLRLIYYSQIVNDFQKGDIAEGYSVSREKKESFPLTVTSAQKNPTAFYLCASSIGLRSSYEQYFGPGTRLTVT.

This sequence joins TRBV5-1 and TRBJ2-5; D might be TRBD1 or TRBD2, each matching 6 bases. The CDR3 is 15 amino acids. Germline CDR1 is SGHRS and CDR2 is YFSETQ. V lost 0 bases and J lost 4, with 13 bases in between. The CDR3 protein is CASSLVGGQGETQYF. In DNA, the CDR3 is TGCGCCAGCAGCTTGGTTGGGGGGCAGGGAGAGACCCAGTACTTC.

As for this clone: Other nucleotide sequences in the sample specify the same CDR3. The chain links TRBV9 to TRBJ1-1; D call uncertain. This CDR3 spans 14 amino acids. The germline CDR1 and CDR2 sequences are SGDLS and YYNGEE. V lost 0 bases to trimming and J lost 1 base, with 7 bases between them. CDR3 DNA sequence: TGTGCCAGCAGCGTAGTGGAGGGGAACACTGAAGCTTTCTTT. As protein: CASSVVEGNTEAFF.